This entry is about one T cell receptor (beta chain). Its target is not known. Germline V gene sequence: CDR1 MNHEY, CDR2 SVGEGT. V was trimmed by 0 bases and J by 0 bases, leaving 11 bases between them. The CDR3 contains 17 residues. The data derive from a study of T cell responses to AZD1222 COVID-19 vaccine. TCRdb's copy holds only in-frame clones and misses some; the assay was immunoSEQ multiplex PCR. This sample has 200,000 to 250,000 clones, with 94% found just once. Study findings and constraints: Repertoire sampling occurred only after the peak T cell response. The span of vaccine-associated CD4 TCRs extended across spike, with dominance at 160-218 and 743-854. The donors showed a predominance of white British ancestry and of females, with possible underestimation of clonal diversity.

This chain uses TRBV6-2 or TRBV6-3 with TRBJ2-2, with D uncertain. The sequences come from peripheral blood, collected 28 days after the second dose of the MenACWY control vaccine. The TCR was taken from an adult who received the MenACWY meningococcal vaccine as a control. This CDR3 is CASSYSRLLANTGELFF. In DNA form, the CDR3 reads TGTGCCAGCAGTTACTCGAGGCTCCTAGCGAACACCGGGGAGCTGTTTTTT.